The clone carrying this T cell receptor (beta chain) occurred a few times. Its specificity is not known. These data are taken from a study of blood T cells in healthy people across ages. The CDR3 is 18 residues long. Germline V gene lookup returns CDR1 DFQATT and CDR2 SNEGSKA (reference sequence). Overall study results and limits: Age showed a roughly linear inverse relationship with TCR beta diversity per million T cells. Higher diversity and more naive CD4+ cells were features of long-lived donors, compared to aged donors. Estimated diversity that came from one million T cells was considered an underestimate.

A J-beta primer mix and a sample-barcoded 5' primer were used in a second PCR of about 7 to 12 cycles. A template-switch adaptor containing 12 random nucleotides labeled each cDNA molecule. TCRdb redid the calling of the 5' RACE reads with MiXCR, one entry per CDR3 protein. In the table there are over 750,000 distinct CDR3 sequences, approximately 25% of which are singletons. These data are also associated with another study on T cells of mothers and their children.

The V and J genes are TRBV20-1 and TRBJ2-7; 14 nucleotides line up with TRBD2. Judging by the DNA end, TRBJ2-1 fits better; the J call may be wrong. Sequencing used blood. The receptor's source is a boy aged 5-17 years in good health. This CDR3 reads CSARDLSGTSGSSDEQFF. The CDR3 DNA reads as TGCAGTGCTAGAGATCTCTCCGGGACTAGCGGGAGCAGCGATGAGCAGTTCTTC.